The clone carrying this T cell receptor (beta chain) was seen a few times. Its antigen is still unknown. Conversion of TCR transcripts into cDNA relied on 5'RACE template switching, which added a universal primer site and UMIs. TCRdb used MiXCR to reprocess the 5' RACE reads, holding one entry per CDR3 protein. The sample has around 100,000 distinct CDR3 sequences, around 5.8% seen once. This entry is derived from a study of T cells after yellow fever vaccination. The study, taken as a whole, reports: Contamination by abundant bulk-population clonotypes could be present in FACS-sorted repertoires. The booster saw the reappearance of most primary-vaccination clones (roughly 96% CD4, 88% CD8).

V lost 7 bases and J 0 bases, leaving 14 bases between the germline ends. This CDR3 has 15 amino acids. Germline CDR1 SGHRS, CDR2 YFSETQ. The V gene is TRBV5-1, the J gene TRBJ2-1; D is unresolved. The sequence was obtained from a man between 18 and 29 years old who received the YFV17D yellow fever vaccine. The starting material was CD8+ T cells sorted from PBMCs, obtained 10 days after the yellow fever booster vaccination. The CDR3 protein is CASGDGRSSYNEQFF. The CDR3 DNA sequence: TGCGCCAGCGGCGACGGAAGGAGCTCCTACAATGAGCAGTTCTTC.